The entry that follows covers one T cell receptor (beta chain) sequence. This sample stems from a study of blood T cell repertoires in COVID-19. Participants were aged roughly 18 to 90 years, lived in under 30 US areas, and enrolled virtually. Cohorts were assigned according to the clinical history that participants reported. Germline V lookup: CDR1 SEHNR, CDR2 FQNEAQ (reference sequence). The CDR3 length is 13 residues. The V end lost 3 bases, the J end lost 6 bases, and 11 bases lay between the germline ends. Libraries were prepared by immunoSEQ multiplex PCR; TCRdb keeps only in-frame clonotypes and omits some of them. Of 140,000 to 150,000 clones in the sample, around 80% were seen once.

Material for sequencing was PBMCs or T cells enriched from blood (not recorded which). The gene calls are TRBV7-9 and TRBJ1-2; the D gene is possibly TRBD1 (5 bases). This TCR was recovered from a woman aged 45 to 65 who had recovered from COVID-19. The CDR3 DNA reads TGTGCCAGCAGCTTGTGGGGCCCGGATGGCTACACCTTC. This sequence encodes CASSLWGPDGYTF.